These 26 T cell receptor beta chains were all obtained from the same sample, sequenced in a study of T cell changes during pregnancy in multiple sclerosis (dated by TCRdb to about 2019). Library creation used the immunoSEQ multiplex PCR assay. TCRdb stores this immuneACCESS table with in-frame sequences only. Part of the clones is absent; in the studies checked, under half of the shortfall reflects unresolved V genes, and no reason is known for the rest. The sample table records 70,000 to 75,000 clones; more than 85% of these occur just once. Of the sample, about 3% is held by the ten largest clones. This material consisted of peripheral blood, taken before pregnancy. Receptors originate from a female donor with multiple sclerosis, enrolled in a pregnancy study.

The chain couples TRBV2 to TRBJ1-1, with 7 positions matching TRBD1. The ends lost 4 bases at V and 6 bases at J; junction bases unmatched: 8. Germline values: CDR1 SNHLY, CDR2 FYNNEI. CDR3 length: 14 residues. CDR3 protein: CASSAGHRGAEAFF. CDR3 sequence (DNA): TGTGCCAGCAGTGCCGGACACAGGGGAGCTGAAGCTTTCTTT.

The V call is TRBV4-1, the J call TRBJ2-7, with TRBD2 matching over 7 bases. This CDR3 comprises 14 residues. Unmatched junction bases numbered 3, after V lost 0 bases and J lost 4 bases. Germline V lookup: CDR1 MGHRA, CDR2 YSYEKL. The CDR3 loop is CASSQDWGGYEQYF. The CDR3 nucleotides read TGCGCCAGCAGCCAAGATTGGGGGGGGTACGAGCAGTACTTC.

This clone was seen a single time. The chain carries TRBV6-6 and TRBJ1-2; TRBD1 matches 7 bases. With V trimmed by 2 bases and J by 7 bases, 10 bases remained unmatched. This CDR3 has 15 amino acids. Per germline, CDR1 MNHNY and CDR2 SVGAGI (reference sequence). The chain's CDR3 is CASSYGIGTASGYTF. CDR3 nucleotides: TGTGCCAGCAGTTACGGGATTGGGACAGCGAGTGGCTACACCTTC.

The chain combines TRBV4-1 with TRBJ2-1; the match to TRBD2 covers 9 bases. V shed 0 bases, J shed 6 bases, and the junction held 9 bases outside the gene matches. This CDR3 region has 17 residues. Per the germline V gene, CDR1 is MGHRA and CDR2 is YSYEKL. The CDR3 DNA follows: TGCGCCAGCAGCCAAGATTTAGGGCAGCGGGGGGCCAATGAGCAGTTCTTC. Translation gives CASSQDLGQRGANEQFF.

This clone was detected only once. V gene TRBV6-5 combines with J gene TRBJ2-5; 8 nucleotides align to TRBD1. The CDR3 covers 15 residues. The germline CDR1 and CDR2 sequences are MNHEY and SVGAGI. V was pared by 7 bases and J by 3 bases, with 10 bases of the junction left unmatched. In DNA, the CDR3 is TGTGCCAGCAAATCAGGGGGCGCAGGGGAAGAGACCCAGTACTTC. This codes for CASKSGGAGEETQYF.

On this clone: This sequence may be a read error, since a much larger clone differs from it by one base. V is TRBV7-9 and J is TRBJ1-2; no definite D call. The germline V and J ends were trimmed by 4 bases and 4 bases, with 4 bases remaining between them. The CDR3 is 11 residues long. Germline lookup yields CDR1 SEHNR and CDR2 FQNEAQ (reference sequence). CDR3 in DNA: TGTGCCAGCAGCTCCTTCTATGGCTACACCTTC. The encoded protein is CASSSFYGYTF.

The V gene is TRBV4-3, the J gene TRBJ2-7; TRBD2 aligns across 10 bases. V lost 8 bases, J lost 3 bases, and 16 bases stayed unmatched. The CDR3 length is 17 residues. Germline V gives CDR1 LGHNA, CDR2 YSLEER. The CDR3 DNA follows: TGCGCCAGCTCACCCGGGGCCCTAGCGGGGGCCCTCTACGAGCAGTACTTC. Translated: CASSPGALAGALYEQYF.

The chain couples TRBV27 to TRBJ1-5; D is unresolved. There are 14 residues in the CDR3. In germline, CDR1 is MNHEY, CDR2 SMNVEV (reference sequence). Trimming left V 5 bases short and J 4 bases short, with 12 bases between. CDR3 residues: CASSPSQENQPQHF. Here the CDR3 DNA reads TGTGCCAGCAGTCCATCTCAGGAAAATCAGCCCCAGCATTTT.

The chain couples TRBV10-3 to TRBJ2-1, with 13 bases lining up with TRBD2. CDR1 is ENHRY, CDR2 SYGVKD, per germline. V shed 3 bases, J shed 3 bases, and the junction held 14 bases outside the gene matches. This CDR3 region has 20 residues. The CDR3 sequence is CAISDPEMTSGGTFYNEQFF. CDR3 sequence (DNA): TGTGCCATCAGTGACCCCGAAATGACTAGCGGGGGGACCTTCTACAATGAGCAGTTCTTC.

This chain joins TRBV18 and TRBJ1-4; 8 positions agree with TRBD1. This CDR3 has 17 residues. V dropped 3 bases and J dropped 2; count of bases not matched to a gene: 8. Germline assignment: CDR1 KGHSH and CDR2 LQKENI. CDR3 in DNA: TGTGCCAGCTCACCCAGGACAGGGATGAAGACTAATGAAAAACTGTTTTTT. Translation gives CASSPRTGMKTNEKLFF.

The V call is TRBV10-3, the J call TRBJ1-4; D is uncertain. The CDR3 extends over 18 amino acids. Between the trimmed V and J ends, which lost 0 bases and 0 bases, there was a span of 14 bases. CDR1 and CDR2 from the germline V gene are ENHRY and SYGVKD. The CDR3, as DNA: TGTGCCATCAGTGAGTCGATGCCGGCCCAGGCAACTAATGAAAAACTGTTTTTT. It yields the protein CAISESMPAQATNEKLFF.

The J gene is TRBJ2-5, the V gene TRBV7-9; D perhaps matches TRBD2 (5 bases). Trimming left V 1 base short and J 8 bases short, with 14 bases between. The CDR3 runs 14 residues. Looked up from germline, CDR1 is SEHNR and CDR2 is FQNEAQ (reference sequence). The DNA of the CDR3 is TGTGCCAGCAGCTTAGAGGGCAGTGGAGGAACCCAGTACTTC. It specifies CASSLEGSGGTQYF.

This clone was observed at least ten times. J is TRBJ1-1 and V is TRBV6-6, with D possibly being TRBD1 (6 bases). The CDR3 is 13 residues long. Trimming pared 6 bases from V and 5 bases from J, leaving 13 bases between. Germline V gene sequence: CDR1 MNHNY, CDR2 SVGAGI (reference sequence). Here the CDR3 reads CASSPQGHTEAFF. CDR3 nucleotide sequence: TGTGCCAGCAGCCCTCAGGGGCATACTGAAGCTTTCTTT.

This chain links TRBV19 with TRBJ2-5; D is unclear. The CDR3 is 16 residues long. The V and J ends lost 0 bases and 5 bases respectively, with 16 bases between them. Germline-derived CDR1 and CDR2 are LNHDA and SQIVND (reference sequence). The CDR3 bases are TGTGCCAGTAGTATAGATCATAGCCGGGTAAGGGAGACCCAGTACTTC. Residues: CASSIDHSRVRETQYF.

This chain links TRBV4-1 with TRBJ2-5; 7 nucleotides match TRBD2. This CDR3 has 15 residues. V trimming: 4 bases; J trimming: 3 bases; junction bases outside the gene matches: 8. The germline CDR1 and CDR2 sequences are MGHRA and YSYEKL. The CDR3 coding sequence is TGCGCCAGCAGCCTATGGGGGGGAGGCGAAGAGACCCAGTACTTC. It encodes CASSLWGGGEETQYF.

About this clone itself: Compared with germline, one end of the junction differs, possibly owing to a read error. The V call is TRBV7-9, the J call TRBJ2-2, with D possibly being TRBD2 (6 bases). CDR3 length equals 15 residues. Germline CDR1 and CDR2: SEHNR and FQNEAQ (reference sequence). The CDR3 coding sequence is TGTGCCAGCAGCTTAGGGGTCGCCGACACCGGGGGGCTGTTTTTT. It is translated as CASSLGVADTGGLFF.

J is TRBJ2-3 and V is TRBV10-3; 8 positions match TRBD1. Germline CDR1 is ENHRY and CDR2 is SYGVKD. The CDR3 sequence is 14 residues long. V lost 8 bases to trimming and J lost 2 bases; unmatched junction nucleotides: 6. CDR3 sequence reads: CAIALDRDTDTQYF. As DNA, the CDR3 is TGTGCCATCGCGCTGGACAGGGACACAGATACGCAGTATTTT.

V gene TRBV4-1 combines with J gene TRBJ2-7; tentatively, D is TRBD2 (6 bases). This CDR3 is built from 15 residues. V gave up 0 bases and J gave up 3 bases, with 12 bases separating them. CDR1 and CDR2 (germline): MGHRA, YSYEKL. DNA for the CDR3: TGCGCCAGCAGCCAAGATCGACTAGGGGACTACGAGCAGTACTTC. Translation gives CASSQDRLGDYEQYF.

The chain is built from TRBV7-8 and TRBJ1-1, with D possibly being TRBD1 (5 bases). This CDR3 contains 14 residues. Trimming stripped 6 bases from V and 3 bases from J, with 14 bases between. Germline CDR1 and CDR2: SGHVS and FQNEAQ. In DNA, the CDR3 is TGTGCCAGCAGGCCGGGACTTGGAGACACTGAAGCTTTCTTT. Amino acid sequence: CASRPGLGDTEAFF.

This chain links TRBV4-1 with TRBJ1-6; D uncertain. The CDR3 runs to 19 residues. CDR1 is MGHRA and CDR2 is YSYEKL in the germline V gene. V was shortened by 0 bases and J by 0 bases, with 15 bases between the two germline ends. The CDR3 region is CASSQDLQKSSSYNSPLHF. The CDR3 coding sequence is TGCGCCAGCAGCCAAGACCTCCAAAAATCTAGCTCCTATAATTCACCCCTCCACTTT.

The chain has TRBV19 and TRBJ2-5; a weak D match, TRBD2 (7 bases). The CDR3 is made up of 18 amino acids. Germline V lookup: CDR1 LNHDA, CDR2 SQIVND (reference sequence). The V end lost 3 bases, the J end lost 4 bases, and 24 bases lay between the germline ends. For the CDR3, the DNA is TGTGCCAGTAGTATCCTCATTACAGGACAGCGGGGCGGAGAGACCCAGTACTTC. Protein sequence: CASSILITGQRGGETQYF.

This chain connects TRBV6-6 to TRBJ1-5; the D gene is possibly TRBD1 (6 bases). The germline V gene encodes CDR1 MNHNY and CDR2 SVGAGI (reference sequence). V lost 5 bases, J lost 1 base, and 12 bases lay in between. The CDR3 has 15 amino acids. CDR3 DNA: TGTGCCAGCAGTAACAGGGTGAGGAGCAATCAGCCCCAGCATTTT. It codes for CASSNRVRSNQPQHF.

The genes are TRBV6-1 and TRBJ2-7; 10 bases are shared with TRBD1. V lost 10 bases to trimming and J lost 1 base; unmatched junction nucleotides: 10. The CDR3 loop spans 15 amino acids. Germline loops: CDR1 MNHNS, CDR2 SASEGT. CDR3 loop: CATDLGQGGSYEQYF. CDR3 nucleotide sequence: TGTGCCACCGACCTCGGACAGGGGGGATCCTACGAGCAGTACTTC.

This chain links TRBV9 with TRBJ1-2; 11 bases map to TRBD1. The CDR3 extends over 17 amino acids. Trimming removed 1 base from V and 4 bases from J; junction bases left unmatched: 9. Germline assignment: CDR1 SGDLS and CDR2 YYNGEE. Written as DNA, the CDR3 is TGTGCCAGCAGCGTACCTCTGGACAGGGGGCTGGGCTATGGCTACACCTTC. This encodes CASSVPLDRGLGYGYTF.

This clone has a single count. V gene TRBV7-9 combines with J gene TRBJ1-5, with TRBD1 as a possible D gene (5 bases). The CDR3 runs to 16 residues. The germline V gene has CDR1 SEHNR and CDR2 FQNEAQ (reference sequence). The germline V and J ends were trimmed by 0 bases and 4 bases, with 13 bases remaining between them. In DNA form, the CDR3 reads TGTGCCAGCAGCTTAGCGCTAGGGCAGGGAAATCAGCCCCAGCATTTT. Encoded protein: CASSLALGQGNQPQHF.

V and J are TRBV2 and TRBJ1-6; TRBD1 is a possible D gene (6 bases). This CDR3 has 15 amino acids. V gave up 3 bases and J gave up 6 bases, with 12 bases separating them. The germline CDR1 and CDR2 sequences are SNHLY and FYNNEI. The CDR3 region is CASSDLQGFNSPLHF. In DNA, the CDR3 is TGTGCCAGCAGTGACTTACAGGGTTTTAATTCACCCCTCCACTTT. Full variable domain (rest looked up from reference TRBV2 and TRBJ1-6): EPEVTQTPSHQVTQMGQEVILRCVPISNHLYFYWYRQILGQKVEFLVSFYNNEISEKSEIFDDQFSVERPDGSNFTLKIRSTKLEDSAMYFCASSDLQGFNSPLHFGNGTRLTVT.